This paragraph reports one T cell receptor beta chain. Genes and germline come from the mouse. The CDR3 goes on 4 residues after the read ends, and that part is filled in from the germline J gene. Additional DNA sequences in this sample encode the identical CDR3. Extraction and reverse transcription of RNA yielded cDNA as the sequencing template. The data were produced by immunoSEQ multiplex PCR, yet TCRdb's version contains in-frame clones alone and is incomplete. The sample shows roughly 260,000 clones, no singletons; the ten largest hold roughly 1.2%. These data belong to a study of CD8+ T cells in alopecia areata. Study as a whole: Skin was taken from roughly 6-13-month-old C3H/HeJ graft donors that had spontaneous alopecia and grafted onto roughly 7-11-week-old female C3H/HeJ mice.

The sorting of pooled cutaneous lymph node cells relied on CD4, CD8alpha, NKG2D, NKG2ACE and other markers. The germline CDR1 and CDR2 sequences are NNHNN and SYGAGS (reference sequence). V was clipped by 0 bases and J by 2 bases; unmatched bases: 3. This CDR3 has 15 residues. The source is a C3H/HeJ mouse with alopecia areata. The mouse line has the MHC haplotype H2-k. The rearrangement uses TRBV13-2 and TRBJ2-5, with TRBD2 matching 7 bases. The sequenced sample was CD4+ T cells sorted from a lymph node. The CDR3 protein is CASGDANWGQDTQYF. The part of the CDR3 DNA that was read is TGTGCCAGCGGTGATGCAAACTGGGGCCAAGAC.